This is a list of T cell receptor beta chains from one sample in a study of blood T cell repertoires in COVID-19. TCRdb's copy holds only in-frame clones and misses some; the assay was immunoSEQ multiplex PCR. This sample has more than 200,000 clones, with 82% found just once. Sequenced material: peripheral blood. The source is an elderly woman with COVID-19, enrolled during active disease. Each CDR3 is given without its conserved first and last residue. Each record gives: CDR3 length, D gene, V gene, CDR3 protein. A D gene is named only where the DNA matches it firmly.

CDR3 length: 12
D gene: -
V gene: TRBV5-1
CDR3 protein: ASSLPAVTGELF

CDR3 length: 14
D gene: TRBD1
V gene: TRBV5-1
CDR3 protein: ASSTNPTGTGDGQY

CDR3 length: 13
D gene: -
V gene: TRBV5-1
CDR3 protein: ASSLGEAESSPLH

CDR3 length: 13
D gene: TRBD1
V gene: TRBV25-1
CDR3 protein: ASSDHGQGNTEAF

CDR3 length: 12
D gene: -
V gene: TRBV6-1
CDR3 protein: ASSDWTRNYGYT

CDR3 length: 12
D gene: TRBD1
V gene: TRBV10-3
CDR3 protein: AISLRDRTKVQY

CDR3 length: 14
D gene: TRBD2
V gene: TRBV7-9
CDR3 protein: ASSWEGSGTYNEQF

CDR3 length: 11
D gene: -
V gene: TRBV4-2
CDR3 protein: ASSRGGVNEQF

CDR3 length: 16
D gene: TRBD2
V gene: TRBV5-1
CDR3 protein: ASSLATLAGVGQETQY

CDR3 length: 13
D gene: -
V gene: TRBV28
CDR3 protein: ASSTSFVGGDGYT

CDR3 length: 11
D gene: -
V gene: TRBV6-5
CDR3 protein: ASSSRDFYGYT

CDR3 length: 12
D gene: TRBD1
V gene: TRBV11-2
CDR3 protein: ASSPRTGAGGSF

CDR3 length: 13
D gene: -
V gene: TRBV28
CDR3 protein: ASSRPGLVTDTQY

CDR3 length: 11
D gene: -
V gene: TRBV7-7
CDR3 protein: ASSPAGSRTQY

CDR3 length: 12
D gene: -
V gene: TRBV7-9
CDR3 protein: ASSLWGVNEKLF

CDR3 length: 17
D gene: -
V gene: TRBV5-1
CDR3 protein: ASSVRDTATSRVTDTQY

CDR3 length: 12
D gene: -
V gene: TRBV7-2
CDR3 protein: ASSLASAYNEQF

CDR3 length: 13
D gene: TRBD1
V gene: TRBV19
CDR3 protein: ASSSPGQGTYEQY

CDR3 length: 11
D gene: -
V gene: TRBV21-1
CDR3 protein: ANRGRSVYGYT

CDR3 length: 13
D gene: TRBD1
V gene: TRBV9
CDR3 protein: ASSVAGQPLGGYT

CDR3 length: 11
D gene: -
V gene: TRBV18
CDR3 protein: ASSLGENTEAF

CDR3 length: 12
D gene: TRBD1
V gene: TRBV5-5
CDR3 protein: ASSLDRGNQPQH

CDR3 length: 13
D gene: -
V gene: TRBV19
CDR3 protein: ASIVTVYSNQPQH

CDR3 length: 13
D gene: -
V gene: TRBV6-5
CDR3 protein: ASSYTGQRNTEAF

CDR3 length: 13
D gene: -
V gene: TRBV5-1
CDR3 protein: ASSSDAAGAYEQY

CDR3 length: 13
D gene: TRBD1
V gene: TRBV5-6
CDR3 protein: ASSLWTGKNQPQH

CDR3 length: 13
D gene: TRBD1
V gene: TRBV5-6
CDR3 protein: ASSLQPRGSSPLH

CDR3 length: 15
D gene: TRBD1
V gene: TRBV19
CDR3 protein: ASSLRGTGAGEETQY

CDR3 length: 12
D gene: -
V gene: TRBV3-1/TRBV3-2
CDR3 protein: ASSPGPSGNTIY

CDR3 length: 13
D gene: -
V gene: TRBV9
CDR3 protein: ASSVGSNRNTEAF

CDR3 length: 11
D gene: TRBD2
V gene: TRBV14
CDR3 protein: ASSLSGSNQQY

CDR3 length: 14
D gene: -
V gene: TRBV27
CDR3 protein: ASSSGALSGANVLT

CDR3 length: 10
D gene: -
V gene: TRBV3-1/TRBV3-2
CDR3 protein: ASSSPGNTIY

CDR3 length: 11
D gene: -
V gene: TRBV29-1
CDR3 protein: SVEAGRGTEAF

CDR3 length: 13
D gene: -
V gene: TRBV2
CDR3 protein: ASSSNEGANYGYT

CDR3 length: 11
D gene: -
V gene: TRBV7-3
CDR3 protein: ASSLKGDTEAF

CDR3 length: 13
D gene: TRBD2
V gene: TRBV2
CDR3 protein: ASSGASGGQETQY

CDR3 length: 10
D gene: TRBD2
V gene: TRBV29-1
CDR3 protein: SAQTSGGTQY

CDR3 length: 13
D gene: -
V gene: TRBV6-5
CDR3 protein: ASSYSEVVNTEAF

CDR3 length: 15
D gene: -
V gene: TRBV3-1/TRBV3-2
CDR3 protein: ASSHFGGQGWIDGYT

CDR3 length: 15
D gene: -
V gene: TRBV7-8
CDR3 protein: ASSLTGGAPMNSPLH

CDR3 length: 14
D gene: TRBD1
V gene: TRBV7-2
CDR3 protein: ASSPWTGSSGNTIY

CDR3 length: 12
D gene: TRBD1
V gene: TRBV6-5
CDR3 protein: ASRPGGLDYGYT

CDR3 length: 14
D gene: TRBD1
V gene: TRBV18
CDR3 protein: ASSHTSPGQGNIQY

CDR3 length: 14
D gene: TRBD2
V gene: TRBV11-2
CDR3 protein: ASSSRGRGRPDTQY

CDR3 length: 15
D gene: -
V gene: TRBV5-4
CDR3 protein: ASSLRRQNKANYGYT

CDR3 length: 13
D gene: TRBD2
V gene: TRBV4-2
CDR3 protein: ASSQSGTSVSEQY

CDR3 length: 9
D gene: -
V gene: TRBV28
CDR3 protein: ASSSRYGYT

CDR3 length: 13
D gene: -
V gene: TRBV9
CDR3 protein: ASSVRDNHPGEQY

CDR3 length: 11
D gene: -
V gene: TRBV6-5
CDR3 protein: ASSPGPLWEQY

CDR3 length: 12
D gene: TRBD1
V gene: TRBV10-2
CDR3 protein: ASSDLDRGAEAF

CDR3 length: 11
D gene: TRBD1
V gene: TRBV12-3/TRBV12-4
CDR3 protein: ASRQGGNQPQH

CDR3 length: 11
D gene: -
V gene: TRBV30
CDR3 protein: AWSVAGAYGYT

CDR3 length: 12
D gene: -
V gene: TRBV6-1
CDR3 protein: ASSDETALRPQH

CDR3 length: 14
D gene: TRBD1
V gene: TRBV19
CDR3 protein: ASSIRQGLLYQAQH

CDR3 length: 13
D gene: -
V gene: TRBV11-2
CDR3 protein: ASSLAVGVYNEQF

CDR3 length: 11
D gene: -
V gene: TRBV28
CDR3 protein: ASSLGLNTEAF

CDR3 length: 14
D gene: -
V gene: TRBV7-6
CDR3 protein: ASSRAGAGVIREQF

CDR3 length: 10
D gene: -
V gene: TRBV7-8
CDR3 protein: ASSLTSYEQY